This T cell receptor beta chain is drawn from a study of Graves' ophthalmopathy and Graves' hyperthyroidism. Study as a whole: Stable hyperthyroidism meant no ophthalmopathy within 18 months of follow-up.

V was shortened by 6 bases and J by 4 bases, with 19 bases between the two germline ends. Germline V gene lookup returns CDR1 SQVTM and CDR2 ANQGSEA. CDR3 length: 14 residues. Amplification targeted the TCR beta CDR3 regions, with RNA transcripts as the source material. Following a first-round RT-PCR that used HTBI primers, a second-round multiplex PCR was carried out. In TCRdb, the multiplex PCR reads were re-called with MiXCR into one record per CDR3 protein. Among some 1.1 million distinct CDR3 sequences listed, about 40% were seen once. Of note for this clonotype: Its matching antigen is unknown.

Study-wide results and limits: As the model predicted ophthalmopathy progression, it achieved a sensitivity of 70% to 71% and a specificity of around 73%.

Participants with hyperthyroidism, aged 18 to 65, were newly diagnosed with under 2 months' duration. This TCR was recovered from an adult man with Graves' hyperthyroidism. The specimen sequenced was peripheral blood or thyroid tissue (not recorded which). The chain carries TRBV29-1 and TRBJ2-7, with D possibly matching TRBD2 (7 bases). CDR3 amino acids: CSVIDGGRMYEQYF. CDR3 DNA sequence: TGCAGCGTGATTGACGGGGGGCGTATGTACGAGCAGTACTTC.